This T cell receptor beta chain was recovered during a study of identical twins. The table lists this clonotype with a few counts. A universal primer site arose from template switching, and cDNA bore unique molecular identifiers. MiXCR was run by TCRdb on the 5' RACE reads, yielding one entry per CDR3 protein. The repertoire holds about 530,000 distinct CDR3 sequences, with about 15% as singletons. V lost 8 bases, J lost 2 bases, and 1 base lay in between. Germline CDR1 is SNHLY and CDR2 is FYNNEI. This CDR3 has 10 residues. This sample was shared with a second study, whose subject was yellow fever vaccine responses in identical twins.

The chain joins TRBV2 to TRBJ2-1; D is unresolved. Sequencing was performed on CD4+ T cells sorted from blood. The source is a woman under 30 in good health. In DNA, the CDR3 is TGTGCCAGCGCCTACAATGAGCAGTTCTTC. Protein: CASAYNEQFF.